The next 17 T cell receptor beta chains were all read from a single sample in a study of cytomegalovirus exposure and HLA in healthy donors. With 60 Vbeta and 13 Jbeta primers, the PCR was carried out. Assay: immunoSEQ multiplex PCR; the TCRdb copy retains only in-frame clones and omits some. The sample lists over 95,000 clones; about 80% were seen once. Material for sequencing was PBMCs. Receptors originate from a woman in her 30s in good health and CMV-seropositive.

This clone was recorded only once. The gene calls are TRBV9 and TRBJ2-1, with D possibly being TRBD2 (5 bases). Trimming cost V 0 bases and J 6 bases, with 13 bases left between them. The CDR3 contains 15 residues. Germline CDR1 reads SGDLS; CDR2 reads YYNGEE. CDR3 DNA: TGTGCCAGCAGCGTAGGGACTGTGCTGTTCAATGAGCAGTTCTTC. This gives the protein CASSVGTVLFNEQFF. The whole variable domain, remainder taken from reference TRBV9 and TRBJ2-1, is DSGVTQTPKHLITATGQRVTLRCSPRSGDLSVYWYQQSLDQGLQFLIQYYNGEERAKGNILERFSAQQFPDLHSELNLSSLELGDSALYFCASSVGTVLFNEQFFGPGTRLTVL.

Comments on this clone: A junction boundary mismatches the germline segment, possibly from a read error. This rearrangement joins TRBV18 to TRBJ2-5; no clear D gene. Germline V CDR1 and CDR2: KGHSH, LQKENI. This CDR3 has 13 residues. Here the CDR3 reads CASSSSGQATQYF. As DNA, the CDR3 is TGTGCCAGCTCTTCGAGTGGGCAAGCGACCCAGTACTTC. Using reference TRBV18 and TRBJ2-5 for the parts outside the CDR3, the full variable domain is NAGVMQNPRHLVRRRGQEARLRCSPMKGHSHVYWYRQLPEEGLKFMVYLQKENIIDESGMPKERFSAEFPKEGPSILRIQQVVRGDSAAYFCASSSSGQATQYFGPGTRLLVL.

The sample holds a few counts of this clone. This CDR3 is also generated by other DNA sequences in the sample. The J gene is TRBJ2-3, the V gene TRBV9, with TRBD2 matching 11 bases. Germline assignment: CDR1 SGDLS and CDR2 YYNGEE. CDR3 length equals 16 residues. The trim removed 4 bases at V and 2 bases at J, leaving 6 bases unmatched. CDR3 nucleotide sequence: TGTGCCAGCAGCAAAATGGGACTAGCGGACACAGATACGCAGTATTTT. As protein: CASSKMGLADTDTQYF.

This clone was detected once. This sequence joins TRBV5-4 and TRBJ1-3; perhaps TRBD1 as D (6 bases). V lost 5 bases and J 2 bases, leaving 14 bases between the germline ends. The CDR3 extends over 15 amino acids. Germline V lookup: CDR1 SGHNT, CDR2 YYREEE (reference sequence). CDR3 amino acids: CASSSGETAGNTIYF. The CDR3 bases are TGTGCCAGCAGTTCAGGGGAGACGGCTGGAAACACCATATATTTT. Complete variable domain (other parts from reference TRBV5-4 and TRBJ1-3): ETGVTQSPTHLIKTRGQQVTLRCSSQSGHNTVSWYQQALGQGPQFIFQYYREEENGRGNFPPRFSGLQFPNYSSELNVNALELDDSALYLCASSSGETAGNTIYFGEGSWLTVV.

The chain has TRBV7-9 and TRBJ2-7; 7 positions agree with TRBD1. CDR1 is SEHNR, CDR2 FQNEAQ, per germline (reference sequence). After removal of 4 bases from V and 5 bases from J, the junction contained 11 bases not matched to a gene. The CDR3 runs 15 residues. Here the CDR3 DNA reads TGTGCCAGCAGCTCAAACGCGTACAGGGGCCACGAGCAGTACTTC. Amino acid sequence: CASSSNAYRGHEQYF.

The V gene is TRBV11-2, the J gene TRBJ1-5; possibly TRBD1 for D (5 bases). This CDR3 has 16 residues. In germline, CDR1 is SGHAT, CDR2 FQNNGV. The V end was cut by 5 bases, the J end by 0 bases, with 14 bases between. This CDR3 reads CASSPMGGNSNQPQHF. The CDR3 DNA is TGTGCCAGCAGCCCAATGGGGGGTAATAGCAATCAGCCCCAGCATTTT.

The chain recombines TRBV18 with TRBJ2-2; D is undetermined. The CDR3 is made up of 15 amino acids. The germline V and J ends were trimmed by 3 bases and 7 bases, with 15 bases remaining between them. The germline CDR1 and CDR2 sequences are KGHSH and LQKENI. The CDR3 DNA reads as TGTGCCAGCTCACCCATTCTCCCGGGTGACGGGGAGCTGTTTTTT. Protein product: CASSPILPGDGELFF.

This clone has a single count. The chain uses TRBV5-8 and TRBJ1-2; a weak D match, TRBD1 (6 bases). Looked up from germline, CDR1 is SGHTS and CDR2 is YDEGEE. Trimming removed 1 base at V and 4 bases at J, with 11 bases between. CDR3 length: 14 amino acids. In DNA, the CDR3 is TGTGCCAGCAGCTTGACAGGGCCTGGCTATGGCTACACCTTC. Its translation is CASSLTGPGYGYTF.

V is TRBV27 and J is TRBJ2-7; D remains unclear. Germline CDR1 is MNHEY and CDR2 is SMNVEV (reference sequence). This CDR3 region has 13 residues. The ends were cut back, 4 bases at V and 2 bases at J, with 9 bases in the middle. The CDR3 nucleotides are TGTGCCAGCAGTTACGGGTTCCCCTACGAGCAGTACTTC. Protein product: CASSYGFPYEQYF.

This chain uses TRBV7-2 with TRBJ2-7; D is unclear. Per germline, CDR1 SGHTA and CDR2 FQGNSA. This CDR3 region has 13 residues. V lost 4 bases to trimming and J lost 6 bases, with 13 bases between them. In nucleotides, the CDR3 is TGTGCCAGCAGCTCTCGGCAGGCCGGCGAGCAGTACTTC. Amino acids: CASSSRQAGEQYF. The whole variable domain, remainder taken from reference TRBV7-2 and TRBJ2-7, is GAGVSQSPSNKVTEKGKDVELRCDPISGHTALYWYRQSLGQGLEFLIYFQGNSAPDKSGLPSDRFSAERTGGSVSTLTIQRTQQEDSAVYLCASSSRQAGEQYFGPGTRLTVT.

V and J are TRBV10-3 and TRBJ2-7; 8 bases fit TRBD2. V was clipped by 3 bases and J by 5 bases; unmatched bases: 6. The V gene's germline CDR1 is ENHRY and CDR2 SYGVKD. The CDR3 is 14 residues long. In DNA form, the CDR3 reads TGTGCCATCAGTGACGTGACTAGCGCGGACGAGCAGTACTTC. This translates into CAISDVTSADEQYF.

Of note for this clone: A junction boundary mismatches the germline segment, possibly from a read error. This rearrangement joins TRBV7-7 to TRBJ2-2; a possible D gene is TRBD2 (6 bases). Looked up from germline, CDR1 is SSHAT and CDR2 is FNYEAQ (reference sequence). The CDR3 has 17 residues. CDR3 sequence: CASSLAQGGANTGELFF. The CDR3 DNA reads as TGTGCTAGCAGCTTAGCGCAAGGCGGGGCGAACACCGGGGAGCTGTTTTTT.

The chain has TRBV19 and TRBJ2-7; 8 positions match TRBD2. This CDR3 has 15 amino acids. Losses at the gene ends were 3 bases for V and 4 bases for J; bases not matched to a gene: 8. Germline V gene data show CDR1 as LNHDA and CDR2 as SQIVND (reference sequence). CDR3 sequence: CASSIFRGGWYEQYF. CDR3 DNA: TGTGCCAGTAGTATCTTCCGGGGGGGCTGGTACGAGCAGTACTTC.

The chain links TRBV30 to TRBJ1-1, with D possibly TRBD1 on 5 matching bases. V was cut by 4 bases and J by 1 base, with 16 bases left in between. This CDR3 is built from 15 residues. Germline V lookup: CDR1 GTSNPN, CDR2 SVGIG (reference sequence). This CDR3 is CAWTTDRNPNTEAFF. The CDR3 region has the DNA TGTGCCTGGACGACCGACAGAAACCCGAACACTGAAGCTTTCTTT.

This clone showed up just a few times. The J gene is TRBJ2-3, the V gene TRBV5-1; tentative D call: TRBD1 (6 bases). This CDR3 spans 16 amino acids. CDR1 and CDR2 from the germline V gene are SGHRS and YFSETQ. Trimming took 4 bases from V and 4 from J, leaving 19 bases between them. Written as DNA, the CDR3 is TGCGCCAGCAGCCCTAACCCACAGGGTAGCGCAGATACGCAGTATTTT. It is translated as CASSPNPQGSADTQYF.

V usage is TRBV29-1 and J usage is TRBJ1-4, with 9 bases that match TRBD1. The CDR3 has 14 residues. The V gene's germline CDR1 is SQVTM and CDR2 ANQGSEA. V gave up 4 bases and J gave up 5 bases; unmatched junction bases: 5. For the CDR3, the DNA is TGCAGCGTTGGGGTAACAGGGGGCAATGAAAAACTGTTTTTT. It specifies CSVGVTGGNEKLFF. The variable domain in full, completed from reference TRBV29-1 and TRBJ1-4, reads SAVISQKPSRDICQRGTSLTIQCQVDSQVTMMFWYRQQPGQSLTLIATANQGSEATYESGFVIDKFPISRPNLTFSTLTVSNMSPEDSSIYLCSVGVTGGNEKLFFGSGTQLSVL.

The gene calls are TRBV5-6 and TRBJ2-7, with D unclear. The CDR3 runs to 14 residues. Looked up from germline, CDR1 is SGHDT and CDR2 is YYEEEE. With 2 bases removed from V and 3 bases from J, the gap between germline ends came to 12 bases. CDR3 protein: CASSLGESGYEQYF. The CDR3 nucleotides are TGTGCCAGCAGCTTAGGCGAATCAGGCTACGAGCAGTACTTC.